This TCR beta chain is from a study of Graves' ophthalmopathy and Graves' hyperthyroidism. Study-wide results and caveats: Blood also held most thyroid clonotypes expanded above 0.001 frequency.

This clonotype appeared a few times. The antigen is unknown. CDR3 length equals 15 residues. V lost 2 bases to trimming and J lost 6 bases; unmatched junction nucleotides: 6. Germline loops: CDR1 SGHTA, CDR2 FQGNSA. For repertoire sequencing, the TCR beta CDR3 regions were amplified from RNA transcripts. Second-round multiplex PCR followed a first-round RT-PCR using HTBI primers. From the multiplex PCR reads, TCRdb called clonotypes with MiXCR, one entry per CDR3 protein. The data show a few hundred thousand distinct CDR3 sequences, about 21% seen once. About 10 ml of fresh blood yielded the PBMCs by density gradient.

The sample consisted of peripheral blood. This sequence joins TRBV7-2 and TRBJ2-2; 7 bases are shared with TRBD2. This clonotype originated in a woman between 18 and 30 years old with stable Graves' hyperthyroidism. The CDR3 region is CASSLHGGSAGELFF. The CDR3 DNA reads TGTGCCAGCAGCTTACACGGCGGGAGTGCCGGGGAGCTGTTTTTT.